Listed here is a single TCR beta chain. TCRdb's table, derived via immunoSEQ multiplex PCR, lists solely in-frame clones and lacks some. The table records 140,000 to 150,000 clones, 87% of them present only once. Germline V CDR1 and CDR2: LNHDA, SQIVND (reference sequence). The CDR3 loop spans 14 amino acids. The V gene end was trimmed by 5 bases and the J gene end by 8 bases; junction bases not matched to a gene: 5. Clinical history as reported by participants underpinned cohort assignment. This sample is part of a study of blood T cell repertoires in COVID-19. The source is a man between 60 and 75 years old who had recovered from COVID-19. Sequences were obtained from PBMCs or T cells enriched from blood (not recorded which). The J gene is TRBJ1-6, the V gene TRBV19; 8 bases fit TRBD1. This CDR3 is CASSVTGEDSPLHF. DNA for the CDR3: TGTGCCAGTAGTGTGACAGGGGAGGATTCACCCCTCCACTTT.